This T cell receptor (beta chain) was documented in a study of breast tumors, draining lymph nodes, adjacent tissues. Via MiXCR, TCRdb re-called the multiplex PCR reads, giving one row per CDR3 protein. The sample yields approximately 250,000 distinct CDR3 sequences, less than 40% seen once. Samples came from axillary lymph nodes draining the breast cancer. In its sample, this clonotype was seen many times. Its antigen is still unknown. The study, taken as a whole, reports: Data only fit, rather than demonstrated, lymph node origin of most tumor T cells.

The CDR3 runs 16 residues. V lost 4 bases and J lost 4, with 21 bases in between. Germline loops: CDR1 SQVTM, CDR2 ANQGSEA. This TCR derives from a female donor with breast cancer. Some clones in this sample may be carry-over from other donors' samples. This chain uses TRBV29-1 with TRBJ2-3, with D tentatively TRBD1 (6 bases). The sequencing sample was made of axillary lymph node tissue. CDR3: CSVVGYMGATPDTQYF. In nucleotides, the CDR3 is TGCAGCGTTGTTGGATATATGGGGGCCACTCCAGATACGCAGTATTTT.